The present T cell receptor (beta chain) was sequenced within a study of blood T cell repertoires in COVID-19. As for the study in general: The cDNA or gDNA used as material had been derived from T cells, B-cell-depleted T cells, or PBMCs.

During active infection, Seattle patients enrolled and were then monitored through disease. Study processing details: Estimation of nucleated cell counts relied on the amplification of reference gene primers. TCRdb's table, derived via immunoSEQ multiplex PCR, lists solely in-frame clones and lacks some. V, J and clone size are those of that table, while D and trimming were read from the DNA. The table records hundreds of thousands of clones, over 85% of them present only once. This sequence originates from a woman in her 30s with COVID-19, enrolled during active disease. Source material: peripheral blood.

CDR3 sequence (DNA): TGTGCCAGCAGCGCCACAGGGATAGATACGCAGTATTTT. This codes for CASSATGIDTQYF. This chain links TRBV7-2 with TRBJ2-3, with D possibly being TRBD1 (6 bases). The CDR3 length is 13 residues. Trimming cost V 5 bases and J 5 bases, with 11 bases left between them. CDR1 and CDR2 from the germline V gene are SGHTA and FQGNSA.